Below, one T cell receptor beta chain is given with its context. Original analysis: Estimates of nucleated cell counts were drawn from the amplification of reference gene primers. Profiling relied on immunoSEQ multiplex PCR, and the TCRdb table lists in-frame clones only, not all of them. That table is the source of V, J and clone size, and D and trimming were worked out from the DNA. The sample contains approximately 440,000 clones, roughly 90% of which appear only once. The source of the sample is a study of blood T cell repertoires in COVID-19. J lost 8 bases, V lost 7 bases, and 10 bases had no gene match. Germline CDR1 SNHLY, CDR2 FYNNEI. CDR3 size: 16 residues.

Sequencing was carried out using PBMCs or T cells enriched from blood (not recorded which). The origin of this receptor is a woman under 30 who had recovered from COVID-19. The V and J genes are TRBV2 and TRBJ1-6; 11 nucleotides match TRBD1. CDR3 nucleotides: TGTGCCAGCACCGCAAGGACAGGGGGCTCGGATTCACCCCTCCACTTT. It translates to CASTARTGGSDSPLHF.